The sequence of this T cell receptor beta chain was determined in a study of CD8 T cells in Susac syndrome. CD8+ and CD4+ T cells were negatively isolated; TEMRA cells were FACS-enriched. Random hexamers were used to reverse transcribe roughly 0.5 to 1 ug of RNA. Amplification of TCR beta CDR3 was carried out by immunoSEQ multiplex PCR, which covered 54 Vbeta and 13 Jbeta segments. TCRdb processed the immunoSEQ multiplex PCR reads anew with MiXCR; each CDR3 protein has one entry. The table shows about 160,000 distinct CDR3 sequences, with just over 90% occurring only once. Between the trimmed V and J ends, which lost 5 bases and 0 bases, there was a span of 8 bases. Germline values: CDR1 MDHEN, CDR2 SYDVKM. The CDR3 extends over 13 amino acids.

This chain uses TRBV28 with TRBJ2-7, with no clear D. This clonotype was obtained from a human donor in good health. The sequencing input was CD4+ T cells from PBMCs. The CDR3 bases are TGTGCCAGCAGTACCGACCCCTCCTACGAGCAGTACTTC. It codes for CASSTDPSYEQYF.